The rows below give T cell receptor beta chains drawn from one sample of a study of T cell responses to AZD1222 COVID-19 vaccine. TCRdb keeps only in-frame clones here, not all; method: immunoSEQ multiplex PCR. The table shows about 150,000 clones, with around 89% occurring only once. Sample: peripheral blood, taken on day 0 of AZD1222 vaccination. These receptors were collected from an adult in good health. Each CDR3 is given with its conserved first and last residue.

j_call: TRBJ2-3; v_call: TRBV9; cdr3_aa: CASSVVRTGGTDTQYF
j_call: TRBJ1-2; v_call: TRBV9; cdr3_aa: CASSSRQPQGGYTF
j_call: TRBJ2-6; v_call: TRBV6-4; cdr3_aa: CASSDSSSGANVLTF
j_call: TRBJ1-5; v_call: TRBV19; cdr3_aa: CASSIQGAGNQPQHF
j_call: TRBJ1-1; v_call: TRBV10-2; cdr3_aa: CASSEAPMNTEAFF
j_call: TRBJ1-2; v_call: TRBV7-2; cdr3_aa: CASSLDLAANGYTF
j_call: TRBJ1-5; v_call: TRBV7-2; cdr3_aa: CASSVISNQPQHF
j_call: TRBJ1-1; v_call: TRBV9; cdr3_aa: CASSVAQGRTEAFF
j_call: TRBJ2-7; v_call: TRBV6-1; cdr3_aa: CASSDQRHTSSYEQYF
j_call: TRBJ1-1; v_call: TRBV29-1; cdr3_aa: CSVDIGYGDTEAFF
j_call: TRBJ2-4; v_call: TRBV5-1; cdr3_aa: CASSLGTGSNIQYF
j_call: TRBJ2-3; v_call: TRBV27; cdr3_aa: CASRRDFTDTQYF
j_call: TRBJ2-5; v_call: TRBV19; cdr3_aa: CASSLGWYQETQYF
j_call: TRBJ1-1; v_call: TRBV28; cdr3_aa: CASSLLSGYGEAFF
j_call: TRBJ2-7; v_call: TRBV11-3; cdr3_aa: CASSRGLAGGSNEQYF
j_call: TRBJ1-5; v_call: TRBV20-1; cdr3_aa: CSASRGWDQPQHF
j_call: TRBJ2-7; v_call: TRBV6-5; cdr3_aa: CASSFGGRPTEQYF
j_call: TRBJ1-2; v_call: TRBV27; cdr3_aa: CASGARYGYTF
j_call: TRBJ2-4; v_call: TRBV7-8; cdr3_aa: CASSLNQGLTKNIQYF
j_call: TRBJ1-5; v_call: TRBV19; cdr3_aa: CASSIAGGGRNQPQHF
j_call: TRBJ1-1; v_call: TRBV5-6; cdr3_aa: CASSLDGLSNTEAFF
j_call: TRBJ1-2; v_call: TRBV5-4; cdr3_aa: CASSLWGSGQVTFGYTF
j_call: TRBJ2-7; v_call: TRBV28; cdr3_aa: CASSSNRDRGYEQYF
j_call: TRBJ2-1; v_call: TRBV19; cdr3_aa: CASSSSRTSGNNEQFF
j_call: TRBJ2-1; v_call: TRBV2; cdr3_aa: CASNQGSHNEQFF
j_call: TRBJ2-6; v_call: TRBV28; cdr3_aa: CASSLQVSGANVLTF
j_call: TRBJ2-7; v_call: TRBV2; cdr3_aa: CASRTGSAYEQYF
j_call: TRBJ1-1; v_call: TRBV12-5; cdr3_aa: CASGSPRVGQPTEAFF
j_call: TRBJ1-5; v_call: TRBV19; cdr3_aa: CASKNSWTGSQPQHF
j_call: TRBJ1-3; v_call: TRBV7-9; cdr3_aa: CASKRDLQGAGNTIYF
j_call: TRBJ2-1; v_call: TRBV6-6; cdr3_aa: CASSYEQGRREQFF
j_call: TRBJ1-6; v_call: TRBV28; cdr3_aa: CASSTSLGNSPLHF
j_call: TRBJ1-3; v_call: TRBV7-6; cdr3_aa: CASSLSAGGLSGNTIYF
j_call: TRBJ2-7; v_call: TRBV4-1; cdr3_aa: CASRKSPAGGSYEQYF
j_call: TRBJ2-7; v_call: TRBV7-2; cdr3_aa: CASSLVGPGEQYF
j_call: TRBJ2-1; v_call: TRBV11-3; cdr3_aa: CASSSGQVYNEQFF
j_call: TRBJ2-1; v_call: TRBV5-1; cdr3_aa: CASSLGDTYNEQFF
j_call: TRBJ2-7; v_call: TRBV7-9; cdr3_aa: CASSPWTELPYEQYF
j_call: TRBJ2-2; v_call: TRBV10-1; cdr3_aa: CASSLGLAGGIGSNTGELFF
j_call: TRBJ2-3; v_call: TRBV4-3; cdr3_aa: CASSQDKAWGTDTQYF
j_call: TRBJ1-3; v_call: TRBV5-1; cdr3_aa: CASTGGRENTIYF